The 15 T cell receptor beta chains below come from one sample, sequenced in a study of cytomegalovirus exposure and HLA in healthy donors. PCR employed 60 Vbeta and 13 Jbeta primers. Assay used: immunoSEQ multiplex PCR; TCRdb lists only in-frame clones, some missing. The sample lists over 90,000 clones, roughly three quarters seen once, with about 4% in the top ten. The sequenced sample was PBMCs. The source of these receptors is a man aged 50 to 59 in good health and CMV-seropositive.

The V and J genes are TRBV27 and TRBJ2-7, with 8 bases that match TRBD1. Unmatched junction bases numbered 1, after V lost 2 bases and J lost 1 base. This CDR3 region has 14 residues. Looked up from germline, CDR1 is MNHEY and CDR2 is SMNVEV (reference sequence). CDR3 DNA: TGTGCCAGCAGTTTAGGGACAGGTTCCTACGAGCAGTACTTC. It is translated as CASSLGTGSYEQYF.

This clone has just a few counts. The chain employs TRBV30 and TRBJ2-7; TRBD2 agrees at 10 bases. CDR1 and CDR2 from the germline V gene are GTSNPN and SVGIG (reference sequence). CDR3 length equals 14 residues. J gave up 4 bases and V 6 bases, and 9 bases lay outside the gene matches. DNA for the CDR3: TGTGCCTGCAAGTCTAGCGGGAGTAAGTACGAGCAGTACTTC. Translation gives CACKSSGSKYEQYF. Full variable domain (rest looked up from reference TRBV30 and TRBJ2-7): SQTIHQWPATLVQPVGSPLSLECTVEGTSNPNLYWYRQAAGRGLQLLFYSVGIGQISSEVPQNLSASRPQDRQFILSSKKLLLSDSGFYLCACKSSGSKYEQYFGPGTRLTVT.

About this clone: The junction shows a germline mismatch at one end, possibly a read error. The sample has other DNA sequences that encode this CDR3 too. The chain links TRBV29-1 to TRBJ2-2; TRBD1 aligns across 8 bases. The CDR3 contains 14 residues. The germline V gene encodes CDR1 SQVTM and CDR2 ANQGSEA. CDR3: CSVETGVGTGELFF. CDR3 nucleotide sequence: TGCAGCGTCGAGACAGGGGTTGGTACCGGGGAGCTATTTTTT.

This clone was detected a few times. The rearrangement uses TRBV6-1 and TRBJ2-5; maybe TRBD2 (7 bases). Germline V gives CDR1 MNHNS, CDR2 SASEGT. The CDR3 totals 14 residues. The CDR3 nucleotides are TGTGCAGGGGGACGGGGGGCGCGTCGGGAGACCCAGTACTTC. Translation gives CAGGRGARRETQYF.

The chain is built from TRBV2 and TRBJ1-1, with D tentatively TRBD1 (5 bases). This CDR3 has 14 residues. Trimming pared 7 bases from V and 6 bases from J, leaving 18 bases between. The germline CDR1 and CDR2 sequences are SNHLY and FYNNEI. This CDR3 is CASIVGGSGAEAFF. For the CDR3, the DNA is TGTGCCAGCATCGTGGGGGGATCAGGTGCTGAAGCTTTCTTT. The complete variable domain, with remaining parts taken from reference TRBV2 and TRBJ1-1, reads EPEVTQTPSHQVTQMGQEVILRCVPISNHLYFYWYRQILGQKVEFLVSFYNNEISEKSEIFDDQFSVERPDGSNFTLKIRSTKLEDSAMYFCASIVGGSGAEAFFGQGTRLTVV.

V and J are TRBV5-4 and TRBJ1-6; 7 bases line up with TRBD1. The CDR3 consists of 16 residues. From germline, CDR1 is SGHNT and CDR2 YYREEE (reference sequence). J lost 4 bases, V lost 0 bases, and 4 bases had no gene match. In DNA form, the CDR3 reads TGTGCCAGCAGCTTGGGAGGGGGCGGATATAATTCACCCCTCCACTTT. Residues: CASSLGGGGYNSPLHF.

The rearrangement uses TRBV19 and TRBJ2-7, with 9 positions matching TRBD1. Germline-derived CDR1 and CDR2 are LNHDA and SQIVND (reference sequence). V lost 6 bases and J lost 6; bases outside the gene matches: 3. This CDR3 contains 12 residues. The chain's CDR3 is CASSQDRGEQYF. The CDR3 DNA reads TGTGCCAGTAGCCAGGACAGGGGCGAGCAGTACTTC.

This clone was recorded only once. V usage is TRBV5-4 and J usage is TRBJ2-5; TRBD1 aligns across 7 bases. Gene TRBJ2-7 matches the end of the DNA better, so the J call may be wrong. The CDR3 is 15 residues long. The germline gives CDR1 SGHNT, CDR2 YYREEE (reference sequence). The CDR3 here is CASSSGTVINYEQYF. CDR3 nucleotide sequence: TGTGCCAGCAGCTCGGGGACAGTGATTAACTACGAGCAGTACTTC.

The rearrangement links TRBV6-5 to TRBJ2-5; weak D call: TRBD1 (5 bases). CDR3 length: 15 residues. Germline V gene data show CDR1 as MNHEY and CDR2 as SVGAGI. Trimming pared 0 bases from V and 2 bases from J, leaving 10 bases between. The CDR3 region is CASSYSMGRQETQYF. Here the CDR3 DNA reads TGTGCCAGCAGTTACTCTATGGGGCGTCAAGAGACCCAGTACTTC.

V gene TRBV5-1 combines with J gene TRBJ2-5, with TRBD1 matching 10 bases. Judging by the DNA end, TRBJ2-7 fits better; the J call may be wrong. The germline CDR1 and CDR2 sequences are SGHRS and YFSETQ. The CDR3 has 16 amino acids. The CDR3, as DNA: TGCGCCAGCAGCTTAACCGGGACAGGGGTCCTCTACGAGCAGTACTTC. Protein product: CASSLTGTGVLYEQYF.

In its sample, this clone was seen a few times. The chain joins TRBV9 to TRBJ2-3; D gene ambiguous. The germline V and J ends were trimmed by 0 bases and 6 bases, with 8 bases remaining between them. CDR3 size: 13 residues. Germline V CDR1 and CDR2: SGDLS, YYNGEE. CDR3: CASSVGPNDTQYF. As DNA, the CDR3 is TGTGCCAGCAGCGTAGGGCCGAACGATACGCAGTATTTT.

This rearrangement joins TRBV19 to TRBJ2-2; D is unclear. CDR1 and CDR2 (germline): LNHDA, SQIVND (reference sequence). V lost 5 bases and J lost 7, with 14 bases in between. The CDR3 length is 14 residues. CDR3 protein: CASSPLVVGGELFF. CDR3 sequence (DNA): TGTGCCAGTAGTCCCTTAGTTGTTGGCGGGGAGCTGTTTTTT.

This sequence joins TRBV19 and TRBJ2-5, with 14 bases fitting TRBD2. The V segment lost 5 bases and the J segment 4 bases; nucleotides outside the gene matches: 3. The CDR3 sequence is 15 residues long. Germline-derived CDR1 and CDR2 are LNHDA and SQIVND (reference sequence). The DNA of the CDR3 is TGTGCCAGTAGTGGGACTAGCGGGAGAGGAGAGACCCAGTACTTC. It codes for CASSGTSGRGETQYF.

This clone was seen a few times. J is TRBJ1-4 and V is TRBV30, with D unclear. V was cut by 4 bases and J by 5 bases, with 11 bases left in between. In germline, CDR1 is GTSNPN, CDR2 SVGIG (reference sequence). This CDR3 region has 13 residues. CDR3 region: CAWKGRRNEKLFF. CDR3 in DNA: TGTGCCTGGAAGGGTAGGAGGAATGAAAAACTGTTTTTT.

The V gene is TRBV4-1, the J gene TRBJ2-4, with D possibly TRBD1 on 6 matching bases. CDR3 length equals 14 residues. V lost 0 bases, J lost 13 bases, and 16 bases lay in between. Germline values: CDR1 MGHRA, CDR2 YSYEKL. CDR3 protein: CASSQDRRTVSQYF. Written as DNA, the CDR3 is TGCGCCAGCAGCCAAGATCGGAGGACAGTTTCCCAGTACTTC.